The 8 T cell receptor beta chains listed next were all sequenced from one sample in a study of regulatory T cells in long-lasting Graves disease. Through Arm-PCR of CDR3 regions and iRepertoire HTBI primers, TCR beta libraries were built. TCRdb used MiXCR to reprocess the multiplex PCR reads, holding one entry per CDR3 protein. The data contain roughly 440,000 distinct CDR3 sequences, about a sixth of them seen just once; the ten biggest clones take up 20% to 25%. The time point: newly diagnosed GD, antithyroid drugs for less than 3 months. From PBMCs, RNA was extracted and then used to make the TCR library. Separately, the same data were catalogued under a study of T cells in Graves' hyperthyroidism and ophthalmopathy.

The source was peripheral blood mononuclear cells (PBMCs), collected at new diagnosis, from a patient treated with antithyroid drugs. The receptors stem from a woman aged 18-29 years with Graves disease.

The V gene is TRBV9, the J gene TRBJ1-1, with D possibly TRBD1 on 6 matching bases. Trimming removed 4 bases at V and 3 bases at J, with 16 bases between. Germline lookup yields CDR1 SGDLS and CDR2 YYNGEE. This CDR3 comprises 15 residues. The CDR3, as DNA: TGTGCCAGCAGCCTCAGGGGTAGTGCGGACACTGAAGCTTTCTTT. Residues: CASSLRGSADTEAFF.

The chain combines TRBV29-1 with TRBJ2-7; D is unclear. V lost 4 bases to trimming and J lost 3 bases, with 7 bases between them. CDR1 and CDR2 from the germline V gene are SQVTM and ANQGSEA. This CDR3 comprises 11 residues. For the CDR3, the DNA is TGCAGCGTTGTAAAGGGCTACGAGCAGTACTTC. This codes for CSVVKGYEQYF.

There are many counts of this clonotype. The genes are TRBV20-1 and TRBJ1-2; no firm D call. The ends were cut back, 3 bases at V and 0 bases at J, with 14 bases in the middle. The length of the CDR3 is 15 residues. Germline lookup yields CDR1 DFQATT and CDR2 SNEGSKA (reference sequence). The CDR3 sequence: CSARDEVRANYGYTF. Here the CDR3 DNA reads TGCAGTGCTAGGGATGAGGTCAGAGCTAACTATGGCTACACCTTC.

This clonotype showed up just a few times. This rearrangement joins TRBV12-3 or TRBV12-4 to TRBJ2-1; D is ambiguous. V was trimmed by 7 bases and J by 7 bases, leaving 8 bases between them. This CDR3 comprises 11 residues. CDR3 coding DNA: TGTGCCAGCACTCTTGGTAATGAGCAGTTCTTC. This encodes CASTLGNEQFF.

This clonotype was seen ten or more times. The chain recombines TRBV29-1 with TRBJ2-1, with unresolved D. This CDR3 has 12 residues. The germline V gene has CDR1 SQVTM and CDR2 ANQGSEA. V lost 5 bases to trimming and J lost 5 bases, with 10 bases between them. CDR3 protein: CSVSRSHNEQFF. CDR3 sequence (DNA): TGCAGCGTTTCCCGGAGCCACAATGAGCAGTTCTTC.

This clonotype was seen more than once but under ten times. This chain joins TRBV5-1 and TRBJ1-2; D gene unclear. CDR1 and CDR2 (germline): SGHRS, YFSETQ. V was shortened by 0 bases and J by 4 bases, with 13 bases between the two germline ends. The CDR3 covers 15 residues. The CDR3 spells CASSLANARTYGYTF. CDR3 sequence (DNA): TGCGCCAGCAGCTTGGCTAACGCCAGAACCTATGGCTACACCTTC.

Concerning this clonotype: A much larger clone lies one base from this, so it may be a read error. V is TRBV12-3 or TRBV12-4 and J is TRBJ2-7; 14 positions agree with TRBD2. V lost 5 bases to trimming and J lost 7 bases; unmatched junction nucleotides: 13. This CDR3 spans 17 amino acids. CDR3 bases: TGTGCCAGCAGTCCCCGACTAGCGGGAGGGCCCTACAATGAGCAGTACTTC. Translating it yields CASSPRLAGGPYNEQYF.

This clonotype was seen at least ten times. The chain employs TRBV28 and TRBJ2-3; D may be TRBD1 or TRBD2 (6 bases each). The V gene's germline CDR1 is MDHEN and CDR2 SYDVKM. Trimming removed 1 base from V and 2 bases from J, with 16 bases in between. The CDR3 runs to 17 residues. CDR3 protein: CASSLLWGAGSTDTQYF. The CDR3 DNA reads TGTGCCAGCAGTTTATTGTGGGGGGCCGGATCCACAGATACGCAGTATTTT. The full variable domain, its missing parts supplied by reference TRBV28 and TRBJ2-3, is DVKVTQSSRYLVKRTGEKVFLECVQDMDHENMFWYRQDPGLGLRLIYFSYDVKMKEKGDIPEGYSVSREKKERFSLILESASTNQTSMYLCASSLLWGAGSTDTQYFGPGTRLTVL.